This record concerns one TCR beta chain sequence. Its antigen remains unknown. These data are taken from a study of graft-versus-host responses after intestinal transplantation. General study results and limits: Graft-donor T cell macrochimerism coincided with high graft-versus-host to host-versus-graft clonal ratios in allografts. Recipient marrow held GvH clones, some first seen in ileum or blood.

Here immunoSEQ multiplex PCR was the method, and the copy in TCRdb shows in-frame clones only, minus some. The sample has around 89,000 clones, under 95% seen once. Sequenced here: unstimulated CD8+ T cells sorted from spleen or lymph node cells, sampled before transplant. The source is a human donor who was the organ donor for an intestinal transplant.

CDR3 bases: TGCGCCAGCAGCCAAGATAGCGCTGAAGCTTTCTTT. Its translation is CASSQDSAEAFF. The chain is built from TRBV4-3 and TRBJ1-1, with D unresolved. Germline lookup yields CDR1 LGHNA and CDR2 YSLEER. The CDR3 loop spans 12 amino acids. Trimming cost V 0 bases and J 6 bases, with 5 bases left between them.